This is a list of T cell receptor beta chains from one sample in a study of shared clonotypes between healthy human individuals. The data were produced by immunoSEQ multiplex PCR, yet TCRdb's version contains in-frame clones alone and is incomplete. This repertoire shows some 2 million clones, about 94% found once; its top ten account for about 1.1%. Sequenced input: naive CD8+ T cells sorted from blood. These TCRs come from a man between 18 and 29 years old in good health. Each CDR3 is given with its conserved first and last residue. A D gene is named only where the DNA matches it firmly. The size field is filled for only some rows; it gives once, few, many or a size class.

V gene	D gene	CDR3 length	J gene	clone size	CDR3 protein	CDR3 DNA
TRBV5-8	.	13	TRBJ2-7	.	CASSLPEGREQYF	TGTGCCAGCAGCTTGCCCGAAGGTAGAGAGCAGTACTTC
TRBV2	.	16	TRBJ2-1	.	CASSDSSGTIDNEQFF	TGTGCCAGCAGTGATTCCTCCGGGACCATAGACAATGAGCAGTTCTTC
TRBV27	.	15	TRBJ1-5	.	CASSLAGTKNQPQHF	TGTGCCAGCAGTTTGGCCGGGACGAAGAATCAGCCCCAGCATTTT
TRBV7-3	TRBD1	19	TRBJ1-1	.	CASSLNPAGTGGGNTEAFF	TGTGCCAGCAGCTTAAATCCCGCCGGGACAGGGGGTGGGAACACTGAAGCTTTCTTT
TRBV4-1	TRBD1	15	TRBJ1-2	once	CASSHAYMTGDGYTF	TGCGCCAGCAGCCACGCTTATATGACAGGGGATGGCTACACCTTC
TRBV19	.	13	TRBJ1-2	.	CASSIGLNYGYTF	TGTGCCAGTAGTATAGGACTTAACTATGGCTACACCTTC
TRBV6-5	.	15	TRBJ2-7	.	CASSYSGGSPYEQYF	TGTGCCAGCAGTTACTCGGGCGGGTCCCCCTACGAGCAGTACTTC
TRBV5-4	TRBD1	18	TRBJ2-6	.	CASSPWTGGNSGANVLTF	TGTGCCAGCAGCCCCTGGACAGGGGGGAACTCTGGGGCCAACGTCCTGACTTTC
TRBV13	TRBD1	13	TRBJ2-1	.	CASSFTGANEQFF	TGTGCCAGCAGCTTTACAGGGGCCAATGAGCAGTTCTTC
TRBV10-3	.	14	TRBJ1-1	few	CAIKGLAQNTEAFF	TGTGCCATCAAAGGTCTGGCTCAGAACACTGAAGCTTTCTTT
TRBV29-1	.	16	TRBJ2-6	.	CSAQAGTEGGANVLTF	TGCAGCGCCCAAGCAGGTACAGAGGGCGGGGCCAACGTCCTGACTTTC
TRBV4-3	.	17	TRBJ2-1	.	CASSQDTLVSGLNEQFF	TGCGCCAGCAGCCAAGACACACTAGTTTCAGGTTTGAATGAGCAGTTCTTC
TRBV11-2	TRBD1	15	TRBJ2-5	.	CASSPKTGSTETQYF	TGTGCCAGCAGCCCCAAGACAGGGTCCACCGAGACCCAGTACTTC
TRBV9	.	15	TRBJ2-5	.	CASSTWDAPQETQYF	TGTGCCAGCAGCACGTGGGACGCCCCCCAAGAGACCCAGTACTTC
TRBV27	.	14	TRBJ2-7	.	CASSPGSWTYEQYF	TGTGCCAGCAGCCCGGGATCCTGGACCTACGAGCAGTACTTC
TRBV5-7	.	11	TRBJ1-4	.	CARKGWEKLFF	TGTGCCAGGAAGGGCTGGGAAAAACTGTTTTTT
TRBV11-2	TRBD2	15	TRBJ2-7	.	CASSPRTSGGHEQYF	TGTGCCAGCAGCCCCCGGACTAGCGGCGGCCACGAGCAGTACTTC
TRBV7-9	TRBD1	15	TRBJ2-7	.	CASSRETGASYEQYF	TGTGCCAGCAGTCGAGAGACAGGGGCCTCCTACGAGCAGTACTTC
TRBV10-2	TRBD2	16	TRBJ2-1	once	CASSLVAGGYYNEQFF	TGCGCCAGCAGCCTCGTAGCGGGAGGTTACTACAATGAGCAGTTCTTC
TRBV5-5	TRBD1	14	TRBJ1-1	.	CASSLERGTVEAFF	TGTGCCAGCAGCTTGGAGAGGGGGACAGTTGAAGCTTTCTTT
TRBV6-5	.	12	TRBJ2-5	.	CASGTTRETQYF	TGTGCCAGCGGAACAACTAGGGAGACCCAGTACTTC
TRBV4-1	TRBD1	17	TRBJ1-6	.	CASSQDSPGGLYSPLHF	TGCGCCAGCAGCCAAGATAGTCCAGGGGGCTTGTACTCACCCCTCCACTTT